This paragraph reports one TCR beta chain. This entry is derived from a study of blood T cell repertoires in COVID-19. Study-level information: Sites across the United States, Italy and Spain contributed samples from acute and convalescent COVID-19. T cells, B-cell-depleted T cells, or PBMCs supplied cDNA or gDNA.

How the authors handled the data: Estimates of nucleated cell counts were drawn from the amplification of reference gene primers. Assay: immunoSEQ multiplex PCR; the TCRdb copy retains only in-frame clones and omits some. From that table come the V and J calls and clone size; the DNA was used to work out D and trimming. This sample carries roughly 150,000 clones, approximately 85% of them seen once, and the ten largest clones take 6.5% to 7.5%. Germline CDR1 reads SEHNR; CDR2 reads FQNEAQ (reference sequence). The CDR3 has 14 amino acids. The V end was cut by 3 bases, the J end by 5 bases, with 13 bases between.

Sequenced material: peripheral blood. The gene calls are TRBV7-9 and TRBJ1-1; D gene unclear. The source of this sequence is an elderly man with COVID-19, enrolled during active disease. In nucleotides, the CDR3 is TGTGCCAGCAGCTTTGGGTCCCCGGGGACTGAAGCTTTCTTT. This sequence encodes CASSFGSPGTEAFF.